Here is one TCR beta chain with its context. Its antigen is unknown. Nothing much larger sits one base from this clone, and base qualities are not available. CDR1 ENHRY and CDR2 SYGVKD were looked up in the germline V gene. V and J are truncated by 8 bases and 7 bases respectively, leaving an intervening sequence of 17 bases. Spanning cysteine to phenylalanine, the CDR3 consists of 13 amino acids. Only the CDR3 DNA stays, 39 bases, in frame from base 1. The source of the sample is a study of T cell responses to AZD1222 COVID-19 vaccine (dated by TCRdb to the early 2020s). About the investigation overall: AZD1222 recipients whose second dose came at about 4 weeks and those whose second dose came at about 12 weeks were combined into one group, since spike-specific TCR depth and breadth did not differ between the two schedules. TCR sequencing covered some 250 trial participants: 207 given two doses of AZD1222 and 26 given two doses of MenACWY control vaccine. Trial participants were enrolled by age into subgroups of 18-55, 56-69 and 70-plus years, and 148, 28 and 57 TCR-sequenced participants, respectively, were included in these subgroups. The investigation overall reported the following: A significant rise in spike-specific TCR breadth and depth was observed after two AZD1222 doses relative to day 0 and relative to MenACWY recipients. Reportedly, close to half of the unique spike-specific TCRs recognized epitopes lying outside the regions that are mutated in the B.1.351 and B.1.1.7 variants. In the small 56-69-year group, the increase in depth fell short of significance, most likely because of low power. Conclusions about previously exposed vaccinees are limited because only six or seven AZD1222 recipients were SARS-CoV-2 seropositive at baseline. Most participants were white British and females outnumbered males, and the authors suggested that clonal diversity may have been underestimated. CD4 TCRs associated with the vaccine covered the entire spike protein, and the dominant responses were in regions 160-218 and 743-854. Because no day 14 peak-response samples were available, repertoires were characterized only after the peak T cell response.

The CDR3 regions of human TCRbeta chains were subjected to immunosequencing. As for how the authors treated the data: Repertoire TCRs were checked for matches against a reference library of SARS-CoV-2-specific TCRs that had been generated using the MIRA antigen-specificity platform. Breadth was defined as the fraction of unique TCRs that were SARS-CoV-2-associated, and depth was defined as the fraction of total T cells that were SARS-CoV-2-associated. Using the MIRA data, each spike-specific TCR was assigned both to the spike region to which the TCR was reactive and to a CD4 or CD8 class. Log10-transformed breadth and depth values were compared by one-way ANOVA with Sidak's multiple comparisons tests. The clones in this table, taken by TCRdb from immuneACCESS, are in-frame only. Not every clone is retained; where verified, under half of the shortfall comes from an unresolved V gene, and the cause of the rest is unknown. From that table come the V and J calls and clone size; the DNA was used to work out D and trimming. The sample table shows roughly 140,000 clones, and under 95% are seen once. The ten biggest clones cover approximately 5.3% of the sample.

Reading the label with the study, this specimen's time point is: baseline before first vaccination. Samples from vaccinated people were obtained from the UK trials COV001 and COV002, which included a single-blind randomized controlled phase 2/3 trial of AZD1222 (ChAdOx1 nCoV-19) in healthy adults. For TCRbeta chain sequencing, PBMC samples were collected from trial participants at day 0 and at day 28 after the second dose. The rearranged chain carries TRBV10-3 and TRBJ1-2; the best D guess is TRBD1, with 5 bases matching. The sequencing here drew on peripheral blood, taken on day 0 of AZD1222 vaccination. This sequence originates from an adult in good health. The nucleotide sequence reads as follows: TGTGCCATCGTGGCGGGGTATGGGGGTGGCTACACCTTC. The translation is CAIVAGYGGGYTF.